This entry describes one T cell receptor beta chain. Its antigen is unidentified. Germline V lookup: CDR1 KGHSH, CDR2 LQKENI. The CDR3 has 12 amino acids. This record comes from a study of T cells expressing NK-cell markers. Study background: With respect to HCMV, most of the eight sequenced donors were seropositive, and one was seronegative.

Template switching by 5'RACE with UMIs generated the TCR beta cDNA. Following a re-call of the 5' RACE reads, TCRdb has one entry per CDR3 protein and lacks DNA. In total, the table holds roughly 420,000 distinct CDR3 sequences. Study findings and constraints: A range of about 1.0-8% of CD8+ T cells consisted of dominant NKG2C+ clonotypes in 5 to 7 donors. There were a few donors in whom these clonotypes also led the CD3+CD56-NKG2C+ fraction.

The source material was blood T cells: a sorted CD56 or NKG2C T cell subset, CD4+ or CD8+ T cells, or bulk PBMC T cells (not recorded which). The receptor's source is a woman aged 18 to 69 in good health. The gene calls are TRBV18 and TRBJ2-1. The chain's CDR3 is CASSPDYNEQFF. The full variable domain, in which reference TRBV18 and TRBJ2-1 provide the parts outside the CDR3, is NAGVMQNPRHLVRRRGQEARLRCSPMKGHSHVYWYRQLPEEGLKFMVYLQKENIIDESGMPKERFSAEFPKEGPSILRIQQVVRGDSAAYFCASSPDYNEQFFGPGTRLTVL.